This TCR beta chain was obtained from a study of OX40 agonist ivuxolimab in advanced cancers. Generated by immunoSEQ multiplex PCR, the TCRdb table keeps only in-frame clones and is missing some. The table shows about 70,000 clones, with 70% to 90% occurring only once. Enrollment shut out patients with autoimmune disease history or systemic immunosuppression. The CDR3 is 16 residues long. Germline V lookup: CDR1 LGHNA, CDR2 YSLEER. Trimming took off 3 bases at V and 4 bases at J, with 15 bases between the two ends. Sequencing was performed on CD4+ or CD8+ T cells sorted from blood, taken in a trial of the OX40 agonist ivuxolimab. V usage is TRBV4-3 and J usage is TRBJ1-4; D is unclear. The sequence was obtained from an adult with an advanced solid tumor such as melanoma, head and neck, liver or kidney cancer. The DNA of the CDR3 is TGCGCCAGCAGCCAGGCCGGCGGTAGCCTTAATGAAAAACTGTTTTTT. Translated, it gives CASSQAGGSLNEKLFF.